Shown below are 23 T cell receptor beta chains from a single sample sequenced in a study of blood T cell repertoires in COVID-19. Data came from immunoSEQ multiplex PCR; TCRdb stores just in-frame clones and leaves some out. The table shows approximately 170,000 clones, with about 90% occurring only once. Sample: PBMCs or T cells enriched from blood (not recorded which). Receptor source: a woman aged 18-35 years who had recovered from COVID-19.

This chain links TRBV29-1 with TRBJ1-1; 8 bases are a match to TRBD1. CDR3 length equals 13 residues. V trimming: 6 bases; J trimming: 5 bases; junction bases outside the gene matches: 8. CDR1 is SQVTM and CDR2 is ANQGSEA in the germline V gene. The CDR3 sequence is CSVSLQGGTEAFF. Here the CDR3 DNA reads TGCAGCGTCTCCTTACAGGGGGGGACTGAAGCTTTCTTT.

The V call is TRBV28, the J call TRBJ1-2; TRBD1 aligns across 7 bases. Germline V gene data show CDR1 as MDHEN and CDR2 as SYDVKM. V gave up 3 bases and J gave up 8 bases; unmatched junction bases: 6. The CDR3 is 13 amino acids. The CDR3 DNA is TGTGCCAGCAGTTTCGGACAGGCACTAGGCTACACCTTC. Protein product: CASSFGQALGYTF.

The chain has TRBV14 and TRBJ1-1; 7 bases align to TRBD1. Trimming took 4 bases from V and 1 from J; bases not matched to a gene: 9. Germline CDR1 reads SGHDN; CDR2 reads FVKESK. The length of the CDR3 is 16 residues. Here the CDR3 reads CASSPMTGTENTEAFF. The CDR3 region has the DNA TGTGCCAGCAGCCCGATGACCGGGACAGAGAACACTGAAGCTTTCTTT.

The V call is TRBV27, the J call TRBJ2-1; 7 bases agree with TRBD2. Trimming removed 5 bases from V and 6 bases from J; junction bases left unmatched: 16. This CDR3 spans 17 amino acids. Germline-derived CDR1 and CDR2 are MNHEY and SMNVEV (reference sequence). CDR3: CASSPSAGRGFGNEQFF. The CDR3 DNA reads TGTGCCAGCAGTCCTTCAGCGGGACGAGGGTTTGGCAATGAGCAGTTCTTC.

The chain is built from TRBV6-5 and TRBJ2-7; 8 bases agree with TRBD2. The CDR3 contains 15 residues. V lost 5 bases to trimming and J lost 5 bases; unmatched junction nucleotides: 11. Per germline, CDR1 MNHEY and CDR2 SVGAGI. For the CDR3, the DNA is TGTGCCAGCAGTACCCCGGGACTAGTTCGCCACGAGCAGTACTTC. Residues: CASSTPGLVRHEQYF.

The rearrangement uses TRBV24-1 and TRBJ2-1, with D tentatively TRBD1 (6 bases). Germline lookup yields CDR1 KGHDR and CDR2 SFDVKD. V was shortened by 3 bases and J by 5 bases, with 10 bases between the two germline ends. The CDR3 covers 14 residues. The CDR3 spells CATSDTGSNNEQFF. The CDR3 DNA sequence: TGTGCCACCAGTGATACAGGGTCAAACAATGAGCAGTTCTTC.

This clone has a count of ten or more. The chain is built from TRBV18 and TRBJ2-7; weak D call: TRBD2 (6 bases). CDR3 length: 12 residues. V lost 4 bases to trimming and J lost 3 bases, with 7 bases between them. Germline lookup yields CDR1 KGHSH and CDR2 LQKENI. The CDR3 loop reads CASSLEGYEQYF. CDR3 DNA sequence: TGTGCCAGCTCACTGGAGGGCTACGAGCAGTACTTC.

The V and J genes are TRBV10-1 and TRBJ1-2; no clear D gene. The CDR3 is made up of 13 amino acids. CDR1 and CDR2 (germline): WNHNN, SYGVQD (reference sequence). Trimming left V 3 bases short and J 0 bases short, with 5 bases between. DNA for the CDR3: TGCGCCAGCAGTGACAGCGCTAACTATGGCTACACCTTC. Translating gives CASSDSANYGYTF.

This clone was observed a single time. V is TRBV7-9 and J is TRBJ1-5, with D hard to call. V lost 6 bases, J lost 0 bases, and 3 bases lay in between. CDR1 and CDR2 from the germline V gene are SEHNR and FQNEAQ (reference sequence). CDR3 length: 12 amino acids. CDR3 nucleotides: TGTGCCAGCAGTTATAGCAATCAGCCCCAGCATTTT. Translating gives CASSYSNQPQHF.

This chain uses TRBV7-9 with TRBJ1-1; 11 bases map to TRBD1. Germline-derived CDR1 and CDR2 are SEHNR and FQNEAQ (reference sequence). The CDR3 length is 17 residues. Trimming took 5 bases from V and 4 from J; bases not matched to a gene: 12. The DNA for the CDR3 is TGTGCCAGCAGCGGAAGGACAGGGGGCGCCCGGGCCACTGAAGCTTTCTTT. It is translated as CASSGRTGGARATEAFF.

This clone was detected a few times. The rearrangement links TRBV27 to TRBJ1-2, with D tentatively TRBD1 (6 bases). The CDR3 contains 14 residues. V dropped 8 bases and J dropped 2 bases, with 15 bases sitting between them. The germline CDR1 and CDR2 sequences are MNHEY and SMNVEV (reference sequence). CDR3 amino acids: CASGFAGANYGYTF. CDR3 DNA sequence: TGTGCCAGCGGCTTCGCAGGGGCGAACTATGGCTACACCTTC.

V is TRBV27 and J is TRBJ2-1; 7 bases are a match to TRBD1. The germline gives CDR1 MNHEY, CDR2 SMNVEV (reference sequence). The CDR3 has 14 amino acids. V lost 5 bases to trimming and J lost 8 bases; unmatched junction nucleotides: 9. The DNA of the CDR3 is TGTGCCAGCAGTCCCCTACAGGGGACCCATGAGCAGTTCTTC. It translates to CASSPLQGTHEQFF.

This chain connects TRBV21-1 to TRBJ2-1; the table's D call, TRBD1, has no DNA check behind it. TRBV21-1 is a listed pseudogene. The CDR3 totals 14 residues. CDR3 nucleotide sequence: TGTGCCAGCAGCTACAGGGGTCCGGGCAATGAGCAGTTCTTC. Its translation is CASSYRGPGNEQFF.

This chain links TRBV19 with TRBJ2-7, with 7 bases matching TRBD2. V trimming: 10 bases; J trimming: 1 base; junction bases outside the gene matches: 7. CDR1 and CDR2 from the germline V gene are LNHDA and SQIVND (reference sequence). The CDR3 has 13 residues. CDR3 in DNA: TGTGCCACCCAGCGGGAAGGTTCCTACGAGCAGTACTTC. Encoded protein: CATQREGSYEQYF.

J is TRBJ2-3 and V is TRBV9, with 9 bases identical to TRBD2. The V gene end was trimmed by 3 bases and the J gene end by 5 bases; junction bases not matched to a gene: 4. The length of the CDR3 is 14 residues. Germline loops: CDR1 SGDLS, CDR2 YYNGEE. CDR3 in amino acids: CASSAPLAGDTQYF. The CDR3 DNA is TGTGCCAGCAGCGCGCCACTAGCGGGAGATACGCAGTATTTT.

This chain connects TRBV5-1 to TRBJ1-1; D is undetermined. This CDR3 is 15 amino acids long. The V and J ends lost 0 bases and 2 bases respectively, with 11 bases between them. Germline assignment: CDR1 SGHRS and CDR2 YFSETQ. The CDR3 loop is CASSLAVAGNTEAFF. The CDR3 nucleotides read TGCGCCAGCAGCTTGGCCGTGGCAGGCAACACTGAAGCTTTCTTT.

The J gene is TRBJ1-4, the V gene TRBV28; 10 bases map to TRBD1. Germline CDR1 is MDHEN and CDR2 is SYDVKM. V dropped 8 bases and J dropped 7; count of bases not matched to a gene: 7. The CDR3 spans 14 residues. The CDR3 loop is CASGWDRGFEKLFF. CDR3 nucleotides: TGTGCCAGCGGTTGGGACAGGGGTTTTGAAAAACTGTTTTTT.

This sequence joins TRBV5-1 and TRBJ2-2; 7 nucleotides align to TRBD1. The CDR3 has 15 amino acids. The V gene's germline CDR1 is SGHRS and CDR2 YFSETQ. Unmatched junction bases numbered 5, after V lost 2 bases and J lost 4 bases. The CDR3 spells CASSLLGGSTGELFF. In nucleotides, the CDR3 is TGCGCCAGCAGCTTACTAGGGGGCTCCACCGGGGAGCTGTTTTTT.

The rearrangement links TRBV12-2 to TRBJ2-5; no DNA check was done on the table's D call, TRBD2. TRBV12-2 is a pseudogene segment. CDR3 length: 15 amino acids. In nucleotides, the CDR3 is TGTGCAAGTCGCGAAAGGACTAGCGAGGTAGAGACCCAGTACTTC. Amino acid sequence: CASRERTSEVETQYF.

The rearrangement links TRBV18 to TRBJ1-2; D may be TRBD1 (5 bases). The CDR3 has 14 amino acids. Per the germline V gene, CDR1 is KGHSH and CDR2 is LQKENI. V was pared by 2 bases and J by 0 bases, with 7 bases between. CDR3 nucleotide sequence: TGTGCCAGCTCACCATCCAGGGCTAACTATGGCTACACCTTC. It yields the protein CASSPSRANYGYTF. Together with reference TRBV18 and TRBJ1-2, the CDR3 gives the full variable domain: NAGVMQNPRHLVRRRGQEARLRCSPMKGHSHVYWYRQLPEEGLKFMVYLQKENIIDESGMPKERFSAEFPKEGPSILRIQQVVRGDSAAYFCASSPSRANYGYTFGSGTRLTVV.

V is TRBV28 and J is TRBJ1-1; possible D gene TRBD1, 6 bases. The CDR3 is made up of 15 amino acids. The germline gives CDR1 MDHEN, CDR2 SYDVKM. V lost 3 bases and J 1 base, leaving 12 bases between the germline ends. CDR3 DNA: TGTGCCAGCAGTTTCAGTTTACAGGGGAACACTGAAGCTTTCTTT. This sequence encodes CASSFSLQGNTEAFF.

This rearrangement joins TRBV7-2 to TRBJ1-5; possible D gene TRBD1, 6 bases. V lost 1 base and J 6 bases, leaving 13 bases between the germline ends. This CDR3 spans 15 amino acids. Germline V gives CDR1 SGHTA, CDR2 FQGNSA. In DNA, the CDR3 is TGTGCCAGCAGCTTAGGACAGGTCACCCCTCAGCCCCAGCATTTT. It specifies CASSLGQVTPQPQHF. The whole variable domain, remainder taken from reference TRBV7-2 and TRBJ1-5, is GAGVSQSPSNKVTEKGKDVELRCDPISGHTALYWYRQSLGQGLEFLIYFQGNSAPDKSGLPSDRFSAERTGGSVSTLTIQRTQQEDSAVYLCASSLGQVTPQPQHFGDGTRLSIL.

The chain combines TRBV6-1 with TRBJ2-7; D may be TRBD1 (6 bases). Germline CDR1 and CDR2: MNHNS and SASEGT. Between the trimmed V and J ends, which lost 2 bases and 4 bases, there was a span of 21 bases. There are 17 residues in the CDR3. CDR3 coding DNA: TGTGCCAGCAGTGAATGGGAGACAGACAGGAGGCTATACGAGCAGTACTTC. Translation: CASSEWETDRRLYEQYF.